Listed here are 15 T cell receptor beta chains from one sample, sequenced in a study of T cells in Graves' hyperthyroidism and ophthalmopathy (dated 2019 in TCRdb). Library preparation was by multiplex PCR. The instrument given in TCRdb is Illumina HiSeq 2000. Amplification of TCR beta CDR3 regions was carried out from RNA transcripts. The TCR CDR3 was subjected to a first round of RT-PCR using the HTBI primer set and the Qiagen OneStep RT-PCR kit. TCRdb's own reprocessing of the public reads used fastp at Q25 and MiXCR and kept productive beta chains. For every CDR3 protein sequence, its rows merge into one entry that carries the most common genes and DNA. In all, the sample holds hundreds of thousands of distinct CDR3 sequences, and approximately 15% of those were seen once. The ten most abundant clones make up 5.8% of the sample. Source material: blood. Receptors were obtained from a woman in her twenties or thirties with Graves' hyperthyroidism that later progressed to Graves' ophthalmopathy.

This clonotype was detected ten times or more. The CDR3 loop reads CAAAPGQAGDEQFF. The CDR3 DNA is TGTGCCGCCGCACCGGGACAGGCCGGTGATGAGCAGTTCTTC. The V gene is TRBV24-1, the J gene TRBJ2-1, with 8 bases that match TRBD1. The CDR3 covers 14 residues. Germline CDR1 KGHDR, CDR2 SFDVKD. The J segment lost 8 bases and the V segment lost 12 bases, leaving 14 bases of the junction unmatched.

J is TRBJ2-1 and V is TRBV7-9; TRBD2 agrees at 13 bases. The germline V gene has CDR1 SEHNR and CDR2 FQNEAQ (reference sequence). Trimming removed 5 bases from V and 5 bases from J; junction bases left unmatched: 6. This CDR3 is built from 16 residues. CDR3 bases: TGTGCCAGCAGCCTGGGTGGGACTAGCGGGGACAATGAGCAGTTCTTC. It codes for CASSLGGTSGDNEQFF. Together with reference TRBV7-9 and TRBJ2-1, the CDR3 gives the full variable domain: DTGVSQNPRHKITKRGQNVTFRCDPISEHNRLYWYRQTLGQGPEFLTYFQNEAQLEKSRLLSDRFSAERPKGSFSTLEIQRTEQGDSAMYLCASSLGGTSGDNEQFFGPGTRLTVL.

Only a few counts were recorded for this clonotype. In DNA, the CDR3 is TGCGCCAGCAGTTTGCCGGGACAGGGAGGACAGCCCCAGCATTTT. This codes for CASSLPGQGGQPQHF. The V gene is TRBV4-1, the J gene TRBJ1-5; 9 bases line up with TRBD1. This CDR3 is 15 amino acids long. Trimming at V came to 6 bases and at J to 7 bases, leaving 10 bases not matched to a gene. Germline lookup yields CDR1 MGHRA and CDR2 YSYEKL.

This clonotype came up many times. The J gene is TRBJ2-7, the V gene TRBV6-1, with 14 bases lining up with TRBD2. Germline loops: CDR1 MNHNS, CDR2 SASEGT. The V gene end was trimmed by 4 bases and the J gene end by 6 bases; junction bases not matched to a gene: 2. The CDR3 has 14 amino acids. CDR3 protein: CASSAGTSGGEQYF. In DNA, the CDR3 is TGTGCCAGCAGTGCAGGGACTAGCGGGGGCGAGCAGTACTTC.

The chain links TRBV29-1 to TRBJ1-2; 9 positions agree with TRBD1. With 6 bases clipped from V and 2 bases from J, the junction kept 10 bases outside the gene matches. The CDR3 has 15 amino acids. Germline V lookup: CDR1 SQVTM, CDR2 ANQGSEA. The CDR3 protein is CSVETGTGPNYGYTF. The CDR3 DNA is TGCAGCGTCGAAACCGGGACAGGGCCAAACTATGGCTACACCTTC.

This clonotype was seen just once. The rearrangement uses TRBV6-5 and TRBJ2-7, with D possibly TRBD2 on 6 matching bases. The germline V gene encodes CDR1 MNHEY and CDR2 SVGAGI. The CDR3 loop spans 14 amino acids. V was cut by 0 bases and J by 2 bases, with 8 bases left in between. The CDR3 here is CASSYSRGTYEQYF. DNA of the CDR3: TGTGCCAGCAGTTACTCACGCGGGACCTACGAGCAGTACTTC.

This clonotype has more than one count but fewer than ten. V usage is TRBV27 and J usage is TRBJ2-3; D gene unclear. Trimming took 4 bases from V and 1 from J, leaving 6 bases between them. Germline-derived CDR1 and CDR2 are MNHEY and SMNVEV (reference sequence). This CDR3 is built from 13 residues. The CDR3 nucleotides read TGTGCCAGCAGTTCAATGGGCACAGATACGCAGTATTTT. It codes for CASSSMGTDTQYF.

V gene TRBV5-1 combines with J gene TRBJ2-7; 7 nucleotides agree with TRBD2. The length of the CDR3 is 16 residues. V was pared by 3 bases and J by 5 bases, with 14 bases of the junction left unmatched. In germline, CDR1 is SGHRS, CDR2 YFSETQ. The CDR3 region has the DNA TGCGCCAGCAGCTGGCTCGGGAGGACTAGGGTCGACGAGCAGTACTTC. Amino acid sequence: CASSWLGRTRVDEQYF.

This clonotype was counted many times. The V and J genes are TRBV3-1 and TRBJ2-2; D remains unclear. This CDR3 has 12 amino acids. The germline V and J ends were trimmed by 1 base and 9 bases, with 6 bases remaining between them. The germline gives CDR1 LGHDT, CDR2 YNNKEL (reference sequence). As DNA, the CDR3 is TGTGCCAGCAGCCAAGGAAAGTGGGAGCTGTTTTTT. Residues: CASSQGKWELFF.

This clonotype was observed a few times. The J gene is TRBJ2-3, the V gene TRBV19; 9 positions agree with TRBD2. Germline-derived CDR1 and CDR2 are LNHDA and SQIVND (reference sequence). The CDR3 contains 19 residues. Trimming removed 2 bases from V and 0 bases from J; junction bases left unmatched: 12. The CDR3 DNA sequence: TGTGCCAGTAGTATAAGGGGTAGCGGGGGAGTCCTCAGCACAGATACGCAGTATTTT. This sequence encodes CASSIRGSGGVLSTDTQYF.

For the CDR3, the DNA is TGTGCCAGCAGCCAAGATCGGGGGGGCACAGATACGCAGTATTTT. It translates to CASSQDRGGTDTQYF. The V call is TRBV14, the J call TRBJ2-3; TRBD2 matches 7 bases. This CDR3 region has 15 residues. Trimming at V came to 0 bases and at J to 1 base, leaving 1 base not matched to a gene. CDR1 SGHDN and CDR2 FVKESK come from the germline V gene.

This clonotype was found many times. The chain uses TRBV6-1 and TRBJ1-5, with D unresolved. The CDR3 runs 13 residues. Germline V gene data show CDR1 as MNHNS and CDR2 as SASEGT. V lost 3 bases and J lost 3, with 6 bases in between. The CDR3 reads CASSDGYNQPQHF. The CDR3 coding sequence is TGTGCCAGCAGTGACGGTTACAATCAGCCCCAGCATTTT.

This clonotype was seen repeatedly, ten times or more. The chain carries TRBV12-3 or TRBV12-4 and TRBJ2-5; possible D gene TRBD2, 5 bases. The CDR3 is 12 amino acids. Trimming took 9 bases from V and 7 from J, leaving 15 bases between them. CDR3 residues: CASSTNSGTQYF. CDR3 sequence (DNA): TGTGCCAGTTCGACTAATTCGGGGACCCAGTACTTC.

This clonotype has a handful of counts. Here the CDR3 DNA reads TGTGCCAGCAGCCCCCGACAGGGCTCGGGCACTGAAGCTTTCTTT. This codes for CASSPRQGSGTEAFF. The rearrangement uses TRBV7-3 and TRBJ1-1; TRBD1 aligns across 7 bases. The V segment lost 5 bases and the J segment 4 bases; nucleotides outside the gene matches: 10. The germline gives CDR1 SGHTA, CDR2 FQGTGA. The CDR3 has 15 amino acids.

The table lists this clonotype with many counts. This chain uses TRBV16 with TRBJ1-5, with D tentatively TRBD1 (5 bases). Trimming removed 4 bases from V and 2 bases from J, with 12 bases in between. The germline gives CDR1 KGHSY, CDR2 FQNENV. The CDR3 runs to 15 residues. In DNA, the CDR3 is TGTGCCAGCAGCCCAGGCAGGGAGGGCAATCAGCCCCAGCATTTT. Its protein product is CASSPGREGNQPQHF.